The 32 T cell receptor beta chains below all came from one sample that was sequenced in a study of spatial heterogeneity in lung cancer. Time point here: blood at routine non-recurrence follow-up after resection. TCRdb itself ran the 5' RACE reads through MiXCR, one entry per CDR3 protein. Of 110,000 or so distinct CDR3 sequences detected, more than 10% appear once; the ten largest clones hold roughly 26%. This sample comprised PBMCs, obtained at follow-up. The receptors were sampled from a female donor with early-stage non-small cell lung cancer.

CDR3 DNA sequence: TGTGCCAGCAGCCAAGACCGGGATGGGCTAGCGGGAGTTACCGGCACAGATACGCAGTATTTT. This codes for CASSQDRDGLAGVTGTDTQYF. The chain joins TRBV14 to TRBJ2-3, with 10 bases identical to TRBD2. From germline, CDR1 is SGHDN and CDR2 FVKESK. The ends lost 0 bases at V and 1 base at J; junction bases unmatched: 16. The CDR3 is made up of 21 amino acids.

This clonotype was seen ten or more times. The V gene is TRBV6-5, the J gene TRBJ2-3; unclear D gene. CDR1 and CDR2 from the germline V gene are MNHEY and SVGAGI. Trimming removed 6 bases from V and 0 bases from J, with 16 bases in between. The length of the CDR3 is 16 residues. Here the CDR3 reads CASRALSSSSTDTQYF. The CDR3 bases are TGTGCCAGCAGAGCACTATCTAGTTCTAGCACAGATACGCAGTATTTT.

The V gene is TRBV12-3 or TRBV12-4, the J gene TRBJ1-5; the D gene is possibly TRBD1 (5 bases). The CDR3 is 16 amino acids. V was cut by 5 bases and J by 0 bases, with 14 bases left in between. The CDR3 region has the DNA TGTGCCAGCAGTCCCCTGGGGCAATATAGCAATCAGCCCCAGCATTTT. Protein: CASSPLGQYSNQPQHF.

This clonotype was counted only a few times. The V and J genes are TRBV30 and TRBJ1-6, with a possible D match to TRBD1 (5 bases). V lost 4 bases to trimming and J lost 7 bases, with 17 bases between them. Per the germline V gene, CDR1 is GTSNPN and CDR2 is SVGIG (reference sequence). The CDR3 runs to 15 residues. CDR3 sequence (DNA): TGTGCCTGGACCGAGGGACCTACGTTAAATTCACCCCTCCACTTT. Translated: CAWTEGPTLNSPLHF.

This clonotype was found a few times. The rearrangement uses TRBV9 and TRBJ2-7, with 8 bases aligning to TRBD1. J gave up 1 base and V 3 bases, and 6 bases lay outside the gene matches. The CDR3 spans 15 residues. Germline-derived CDR1 and CDR2 are SGDLS and YYNGEE. The DNA for the CDR3 is TGTGCCAGCAGCGCCTCAGGGGGCATATCCTACGAGCAGTACTTC. This sequence encodes CASSASGGISYEQYF. The variable domain in full, completed from reference TRBV9 and TRBJ2-7, reads DSGVTQTPKHLITATGQRVTLRCSPRSGDLSVYWYQQSLDQGLQFLIQYYNGEERAKGNILERFSAQQFPDLHSELNLSSLELGDSALYFCASSASGGISYEQYFGPGTRLTVT.

The chain is built from TRBV6-1 and TRBJ2-7, with TRBD1 identical over 7 bases. Germline V CDR1 and CDR2: MNHNS, SASEGT. The CDR3 is 13 residues long. Unmatched junction bases numbered 7, after V lost 5 bases and J lost 6 bases. This CDR3 is CASSTGTASEQYF. The DNA of the CDR3 is TGTGCCAGCAGTACCGGGACAGCAAGCGAGCAGTACTTC.

Only a few counts were recorded for this clonotype. The chain carries TRBV5-4 and TRBJ1-1, with TRBD1 matching over 9 bases. Trimming at V came to 4 bases and at J to 5 bases, leaving 3 bases not matched to a gene. Looked up from germline, CDR1 is SGHNT and CDR2 is YYREEE (reference sequence). The CDR3 loop spans 13 amino acids. This CDR3 is CASSMDRGTEAFF. The DNA of the CDR3 is TGTGCCAGCAGCATGGACAGGGGAACTGAAGCTTTCTTT.

This clonotype came up once. This rearrangement joins TRBV28 to TRBJ2-3, with 7 bases aligning to TRBD2. CDR1 MDHEN and CDR2 SYDVKM come from the germline V gene. The trim removed 2 bases at V and 4 bases at J, leaving 6 bases unmatched. The CDR3 covers 15 residues. CDR3 nucleotide sequence: TGTGCCAGCAGTTTACTAGGGAGGGCCGCAGATACGCAGTATTTT. Encoded protein: CASSLLGRAADTQYF. The full variable domain, its missing parts supplied by reference TRBV28 and TRBJ2-3, is DVKVTQSSRYLVKRTGEKVFLECVQDMDHENMFWYRQDPGLGLRLIYFSYDVKMKEKGDIPEGYSVSREKKERFSLILESASTNQTSMYLCASSLLGRAADTQYFGPGTRLTVL.

The chain combines TRBV5-1 with TRBJ2-7; D is uncertain. Germline lookup yields CDR1 SGHRS and CDR2 YFSETQ. The CDR3 totals 12 residues. Trimming took 0 bases from V and 5 from J, leaving 6 bases between them. CDR3 sequence: CASSLALDEQYF. The CDR3, as DNA: TGCGCCAGCAGCTTGGCCCTCGACGAGCAGTACTTC.

At least ten counts were recorded for this clonotype. The V gene is TRBV7-9, the J gene TRBJ2-1; either TRBD1 or TRBD2 may fit D (6 bases each). This CDR3 has 15 amino acids. CDR1 SEHNR and CDR2 FQNEAQ come from the germline V gene (reference sequence). The V and J ends lost 4 bases and 8 bases respectively, with 18 bases between them. CDR3 region: CASSSRRGAADEQFF. The CDR3 nucleotides read TGTGCCAGCAGCTCCAGGAGGGGGGCGGCGGATGAGCAGTTCTTC.

The table lists this clonotype with many counts. The V call is TRBV9, the J call TRBJ1-1; no reliable D call. Trimming shortened V by 0 bases and J by 5 bases, and 8 bases separated the two germline ends. The CDR3 is 13 residues long. In germline, CDR1 is SGDLS, CDR2 YYNGEE. In DNA form, the CDR3 reads TGTGCCAGCAGCGTAGACGGGCGGACTGAAGCTTTCTTT. This codes for CASSVDGRTEAFF.

This clonotype was seen a few times. The chain has TRBV10-2 and TRBJ1-5; no firm D call. Germline CDR1 reads WSHSY; CDR2 reads SAAADI. V shed 10 bases and J shed 0 bases, with 10 bases lying between them. CDR3 length: 13 residues. This CDR3 reads CATTAGSNQPQHF. CDR3 DNA: TGCGCCACGACGGCCGGTAGCAATCAGCCCCAGCATTTT.

The gene calls are TRBV4-1 and TRBJ1-1; D perhaps matches TRBD1 (5 bases). CDR1 and CDR2 from the germline V gene are MGHRA and YSYEKL. V was clipped by 6 bases and J by 2 bases, with 13 bases between them. This CDR3 is 14 amino acids long. This CDR3 is CASRPGEPNTEAFF. As DNA, the CDR3 is TGCGCCAGCAGGCCGGGGGAGCCAAACACTGAAGCTTTCTTT.

This clonotype was seen at least ten times. Written as DNA, the CDR3 is TGTGCCAGCAGCTTAGCGGGAGGCCCTACGGGGACCCAGTACTTC. Its protein product is CASSLAGGPTGTQYF. The rearrangement uses TRBV7-8 and TRBJ2-5; D is perhaps TRBD2 (6 bases). The germline gives CDR1 SGHVS, CDR2 FQNEAQ. CDR3 length equals 15 residues. V was trimmed by 0 bases and J by 7 bases, leaving 15 bases between them.

There are a few counts of this clonotype. This rearrangement joins TRBV2 to TRBJ2-2, with 9 bases aligning to TRBD2. Germline V CDR1 and CDR2: SNHLY, FYNNEI. The ends lost 6 bases at V and 7 bases at J; junction bases unmatched: 9. The CDR3 has 15 residues. The CDR3 coding sequence is TGTGCCAGCAGGGCTCCTAGCGGGATGGGCGGGGAGCTGTTTTTT. Encoded protein: CASRAPSGMGGELFF.

The rearrangement uses TRBV14 and TRBJ1-6; D is undetermined. The germline gives CDR1 SGHDN, CDR2 FVKESK. The V gene lost 0 bases and the J gene lost 14 bases, with 23 bases spanning the gap. CDR3 length: 17 amino acids. CDR3 bases: TGTGCCAGCAGCCAAGATCACGGGAGCTCCACCAAGCATACCCTCCACTTT. Residues: CASSQDHGSSTKHTLHF.

This chain links TRBV6-5 with TRBJ2-7; 9 bases fit TRBD1. The CDR3 totals 15 residues. Germline CDR1 and CDR2: MNHEY and SVGAGI. With V trimmed by 10 bases and J by 4 bases, 14 bases remained unmatched. Here the CDR3 DNA reads TGTGCCACATCAAGGACGGACAGGGGAGGATACGAGCAGTACTTC. This encodes CATSRTDRGGYEQYF.

This clonotype was detected many times. The chain recombines TRBV12-3 or TRBV12-4 with TRBJ1-5; a possible D gene is TRBD1 (5 bases). V was shortened by 3 bases and J by 0 bases, with 6 bases between the two germline ends. The CDR3 totals 14 residues. This CDR3 reads CASSFRGSNQPQHF. The CDR3 DNA reads TGTGCCAGCAGTTTTAGGGGTAGCAATCAGCCCCAGCATTTT.

The V call is TRBV19, the J call TRBJ1-2, with 7 bases matching TRBD1. Germline lookup yields CDR1 LNHDA and CDR2 SQIVND (reference sequence). V shed 0 bases and J 8 bases; nucleotides not matched to a gene: 12. This CDR3 spans 16 amino acids. CDR3 loop: CASSIDRRGGDAGYTF. CDR3 bases: TGTGCCAGTAGTATAGATCGGCGAGGGGGCGATGCGGGCTACACCTTC.

This rearrangement joins TRBV4-2 to TRBJ2-1; 10 nucleotides align to TRBD2. Germline CDR1 is LGHNA and CDR2 is YNFKEQ. The CDR3 sequence is 17 residues long. V lost 2 bases, J lost 4 bases, and 8 bases stayed unmatched. CDR3 loop: CASSQSPSGSAYNEQFF. CDR3 in DNA: TGTGCCAGCAGCCAATCCCCTAGCGGGAGTGCTTACAATGAGCAGTTCTTC.

Many counts were recorded for this clonotype. The chain uses TRBV7-2 and TRBJ2-1; 8 bases line up with TRBD2. The CDR3 is 16 amino acids. Germline V lookup: CDR1 SGHTA, CDR2 FQGNSA. The V gene end was trimmed by 7 bases and the J gene end by 9 bases; junction bases not matched to a gene: 17. The CDR3 DNA sequence: TGTGCCAGCACCCCCCTAGCGGGCCTGCCCGGGGGTGAGCAGTTCTTC. Amino acid sequence: CASTPLAGLPGGEQFF.

This chain joins TRBV7-2 and TRBJ2-3; 8 bases line up with TRBD2. The CDR3 spans 16 residues. Germline CDR1 is SGHTA and CDR2 is FQGNSA. Germline trimming cut 4 bases from V and 6 bases from J; bases unmatched to any gene: 12. CDR3 loop: CASSYGGRPGVDTQYF. CDR3 DNA sequence: TGTGCCAGCAGCTATGGCGGGAGGCCCGGAGTGGATACGCAGTATTTT.

This clonotype was recorded at least ten times. This chain connects TRBV5-1 to TRBJ1-1; D remains unclear. CDR1 SGHRS and CDR2 YFSETQ come from the germline V gene. The CDR3 is made up of 14 amino acids. Trimming removed 1 base at V and 4 bases at J, with 11 bases between. CDR3 sequence: CASSLPSPGTEAFF. Here the CDR3 DNA reads TGCGCCAGCAGCTTGCCTTCTCCCGGCACTGAAGCTTTCTTT.

This clonotype came up a few times. This rearrangement joins TRBV28 to TRBJ2-7; D remains ambiguous. This CDR3 spans 11 amino acids. Trimming removed 6 bases at V and 6 bases at J, with 9 bases between. Germline lookup yields CDR1 MDHEN and CDR2 SYDVKM. The CDR3 DNA is TGTGCCAGCAGGGATGCGCGCGAGCAGTACTTC. Translation gives CASRDAREQYF.

This clonotype was detected only a few times. V gene TRBV20-1 combines with J gene TRBJ2-4; D is uncertain. Looked up from germline, CDR1 is DFQATT and CDR2 is SNEGSKA (reference sequence). The CDR3 is 16 residues long. With 6 bases removed from V and 0 bases from J, the gap between germline ends came to 18 bases. CDR3 nucleotides: TGCAGTGCAAGTGATCGCGGACGTCTAGCCAAAAACATTCAGTACTTC. Translation: CSASDRGRLAKNIQYF.

This clonotype occurred a few times. V gene TRBV7-2 combines with J gene TRBJ2-3; TRBD2 matches 12 bases. This CDR3 comprises 16 residues. With V trimmed by 5 bases and J by 0 bases, 3 bases remained unmatched. CDR1 is SGHTA and CDR2 is FQGNSA in the germline V gene. This chain's CDR3 is CASSVTSGSSTDTQYF. CDR3 nucleotides: TGTGCCAGCAGCGTGACTAGCGGGAGTAGCACAGATACGCAGTATTTT.

The rearrangement uses TRBV6-2 or TRBV6-3 and TRBJ1-1, with TRBD1 matching 7 bases. With V trimmed by 6 bases and J by 7 bases, 11 bases remained unmatched. The CDR3 has 14 amino acids. Germline CDR1 MNHEY, CDR2 SVGEGT. The CDR3 DNA follows: TGTGCCAGCAGCCTAGACAGGGCGTTCGGTGAAGCTTTCTTT. Encoded protein: CASSLDRAFGEAFF.

This clonotype was picked up a small number of times. The chain carries TRBV9 and TRBJ2-3, with D perhaps TRBD1 (5 bases). V was trimmed by 0 bases and J by 4 bases, leaving 12 bases between them. Germline V gives CDR1 SGDLS, CDR2 YYNGEE. This CDR3 spans 15 amino acids. The DNA for the CDR3 is TGTGCCAGCAGCGTAGAGGGATGGGGCTCAGATACGCAGTATTTT. Its protein is CASSVEGWGSDTQYF.

The DNA of the CDR3 is TGTGCCAGCAGCTCCCCGGGACAGGGGAATGAGCAGTTCTTC. Translated, it gives CASSSPGQGNEQFF. The rearrangement links TRBV11-2 to TRBJ2-1; 10 nucleotides agree with TRBD1. Trimming cost V 4 bases and J 7 bases; bases outside gene matches: 4. This CDR3 has 14 residues. The germline gives CDR1 SGHAT, CDR2 FQNNGV.

The rearrangement uses TRBV18 and TRBJ1-5; D ambiguous. This CDR3 is built from 17 residues. CDR1 and CDR2 (germline): KGHSH, LQKENI. The V end was cut by 3 bases, the J end by 2 bases, with 17 bases between. The CDR3 DNA sequence: TGTGCCAGCTCACCCTCATCGCCCCAGAGGGGCAATCAGCCCCAGCATTTT. Translated, it gives CASSPSSPQRGNQPQHF.

This clonotype is a singleton in its sample. The chain carries TRBV3-1 and TRBJ2-5; D call uncertain. Trimming took off 1 base at V and 1 base at J, with 13 bases between the two ends. This CDR3 is built from 16 residues. CDR1 LGHDT and CDR2 YNNKEL come from the germline V gene (reference sequence). Here the CDR3 reads CASSQVFGSSQETQYF. CDR3 nucleotides: TGTGCCAGCAGCCAAGTTTTTGGCTCGAGCCAAGAGACCCAGTACTTC.

Ten or more counts support this clonotype. The chain couples TRBV12-3 or TRBV12-4 to TRBJ1-1; D possibly corresponds to TRBD1 (6 bases). The V and J ends lost 3 bases and 3 bases respectively, with 11 bases between them. The length of the CDR3 is 14 residues. The CDR3 region has the DNA TGTGCCAGCAGTTTTGGGGGGCTGGACACTGAAGCTTTCTTT. The encoded protein is CASSFGGLDTEAFF.